The 14 T cell receptor beta chains below come from one sample, sequenced in a study of OX40 agonist ivuxolimab in advanced cancers. Assay used: immunoSEQ multiplex PCR; TCRdb lists only in-frame clones, some missing. The table has around 77,000 clones, 85% to 90% seen once. The material was CD4+ or CD8+ T cells sorted from blood, obtained in a trial of the OX40 agonist ivuxolimab. These TCRs come from an adult with an advanced solid tumor such as melanoma, head and neck, liver or kidney cancer.

The sample holds one count of this clone. The gene calls are TRBV6-5 and TRBJ2-2, with TRBD1 identical over 10 bases. Germline CDR1 is MNHEY and CDR2 is SVGAGI. V shed 6 bases, J shed 4 bases, and the junction held 5 bases outside the gene matches. There are 15 residues in the CDR3. The CDR3 sequence is CASRRQGAFTGELFF. CDR3 coding DNA: TGTGCCAGCAGAAGACAGGGGGCGTTCACCGGGGAGCTGTTTTTT.

The genes are TRBV2 and TRBJ1-5; D perhaps matches TRBD1 (6 bases). The CDR3 spans 14 residues. Germline CDR1 is SNHLY and CDR2 is FYNNEI. Between the trimmed V and J ends, which lost 4 bases and 4 bases, there was a span of 11 bases. CDR3 sequence: CASSVRTENQPQHF. In DNA form, the CDR3 reads TGTGCCAGCAGTGTCCGGACAGAAAATCAGCCCCAGCATTTT.

The chain is built from TRBV5-1 and TRBJ1-4, with 7 nucleotides matching TRBD1. The V gene's germline CDR1 is SGHRS and CDR2 YFSETQ. J gave up 8 bases and V 2 bases, and 6 bases lay outside the gene matches. The CDR3 has 14 residues. In nucleotides, the CDR3 is TGCGCCAGCAGCTTTGGACAGGCGGGGGAAAAACTGTTTTTT. This sequence encodes CASSFGQAGEKLFF.

This sequence joins TRBV30 and TRBJ2-7; D is possibly TRBD1 or TRBD2 (5 bases each). Germline loops: CDR1 GTSNPN, CDR2 SVGIG (reference sequence). The CDR3 spans 14 residues. The ends were cut back, 2 bases at V and 5 bases at J, with 16 bases in the middle. CDR3 sequence: CAWSPGGGSDEQYF. In DNA, the CDR3 is TGTGCCTGGAGTCCAGGTGGGGGTAGCGACGAGCAGTACTTC.

This sequence joins TRBV2 and TRBJ1-2; D may be TRBD1 (5 bases). Germline CDR1 and CDR2: SNHLY and FYNNEI. V was pared by 1 base and J by 4 bases, with 16 bases between. CDR3 length: 16 residues. The CDR3 sequence is CASSEGSRGDFYGYTF. CDR3 nucleotides: TGTGCCAGCAGTGAAGGCTCTAGGGGCGACTTCTATGGCTACACCTTC.

This chain connects TRBV6-1 to TRBJ1-1; the D is unclear. Looked up from germline, CDR1 is MNHNS and CDR2 is SASEGT. V was trimmed by 2 bases and J by 4 bases, leaving 8 bases between them. CDR3 length: 13 amino acids. As DNA, the CDR3 is TGTGCCAGCAGTGAATTTAGGGTCACTGAAGCTTTCTTT. This translates into CASSEFRVTEAFF.

The V and J genes are TRBV18 and TRBJ1-2; D remains unclear. The V end was cut by 3 bases, the J end by 0 bases, with 14 bases between. This CDR3 has 16 amino acids. Per the germline V gene, CDR1 is KGHSH and CDR2 is LQKENI. CDR3 sequence reads: CASSPTMDGTNYGYTF. DNA for the CDR3: TGTGCCAGCTCACCGACCATGGACGGAACTAACTATGGCTACACCTTC.

A note on this clone: The same CDR3 also results from other DNA sequences found in this sample. The V call is TRBV6-5, the J call TRBJ2-1; TRBD2 matches 8 bases. V dropped 6 bases and J dropped 0; count of bases not matched to a gene: 4. Germline V gene lookup returns CDR1 MNHEY and CDR2 SVGAGI. The CDR3 runs to 15 residues. The CDR3 DNA reads as TGTGCCAGCAGCCCTAGCGGGTCCTCCTACAATGAGCAGTTCTTC. Amino acid sequence: CASSPSGSSYNEQFF.

The chain has TRBV9 and TRBJ2-1, with 8 nucleotides matching TRBD2. Germline CDR1 reads SGDLS; CDR2 reads YYNGEE. V shed 0 bases, J shed 2 bases, and the junction held 7 bases outside the gene matches. CDR3 length: 17 amino acids. The DNA for the CDR3 is TGTGCCAGCAGCGTAGTTGAGGGACTAGTCCCCTACAATGAGCAGTTCTTC. Translation: CASSVVEGLVPYNEQFF.

V is TRBV7-9 and J is TRBJ1-4; D unresolved. CDR1 is SEHNR and CDR2 is FQNEAQ in the germline V gene (reference sequence). The CDR3 spans 13 residues. Trimming removed 5 bases at V and 5 bases at J, with 9 bases between. The chain's CDR3 is CASSPPSNEKLFF. The CDR3 region has the DNA TGTGCCAGCAGCCCCCCTTCCAATGAAAAACTGTTTTTT.

The gene calls are TRBV6-5 and TRBJ2-7; possible D gene TRBD1, 6 bases. Trimming took off 2 bases at V and 1 base at J, with 9 bases between the two ends. The CDR3 consists of 14 residues. Germline V lookup: CDR1 MNHEY, CDR2 SVGAGI. The CDR3 nucleotides are TGTGCCAGCAGTTACGGGCAGGGGTCCTACGAGCAGTACTTC. It encodes CASSYGQGSYEQYF.

The genes are TRBV18 and TRBJ2-1; 12 nucleotides line up with TRBD2. Unmatched junction bases numbered 2, after V lost 5 bases and J lost 3 bases. This CDR3 is built from 15 residues. Germline CDR1 and CDR2: KGHSH and LQKENI. The CDR3 bases are TGTGCCAGCTCAGGGACTAGCGGGCACTACAATGAGCAGTTCTTC. Protein: CASSGTSGHYNEQFF. Together with reference TRBV18 and TRBJ2-1, the CDR3 gives the full variable domain: NAGVMQNPRHLVRRRGQEARLRCSPMKGHSHVYWYRQLPEEGLKFMVYLQKENIIDESGMPKERFSAEFPKEGPSILRIQQVVRGDSAAYFCASSGTSGHYNEQFFGPGTRLTVL.

The V gene is TRBV11-3, the J gene TRBJ2-2; TRBD1 matches 7 bases. Trimming cost V 0 bases and J 7 bases; bases outside gene matches: 2. Germline V CDR1 and CDR2: SGHNT, YENEEA. This CDR3 contains 14 residues. The CDR3 region has the DNA TGTGCCAGCAGCTTAGAGACAGGGAACGGGGAGCTGTTTTTT. Translated, it gives CASSLETGNGELFF. Full variable domain (remainder filled in from reference TRBV11-3 and TRBJ2-2): EAGVVQSPRYKIIEKKQPVAFWCNPISGHNTLYWYLQNLGQGPELLIRYENEEAVDDSQLPKDRFSAERLKGVDSTLKIQPAELGDSAVYLCASSLETGNGELFFGEGSRLTVL.

V and J are TRBV2 and TRBJ2-7; D possibly corresponds to TRBD1 (6 bases). The germline V and J ends were trimmed by 6 bases and 1 base, with 7 bases remaining between them. Germline CDR1 is SNHLY and CDR2 is FYNNEI. The CDR3 is 12 amino acids. CDR3 residues: CASSGQSYEQYF. The CDR3 coding sequence is TGTGCCAGCAGCGGACAGTCCTACGAGCAGTACTTC.